A selection of T cell receptor beta chains follows, all from one sample in a study of blood T cell repertoires in COVID-19. Clones were sequenced by immunoSEQ multiplex PCR, and TCRdb holds only the in-frame ones, with some missing. The top ten clones hold 1.5% to 2% of a sample with 400,000 to 500,000 clones, 88% of them seen once. What was sequenced was PBMCs or T cells enriched from blood (not recorded which). The source of these receptors is a middle-aged woman who had recovered from COVID-19. CDR3s include the opening cysteine and the closing phenylalanine or tryptophan. Each record gives: J gene, V gene, CDR3 protein.

>TRBJ2-7|TRBV19
CASSDTGQGGYEQYF
>TRBJ1-4|TRBV14
CASSQSGQLNEKLFF
>TRBJ1-2|TRBV27
CASSLPGRGGYTF
>TRBJ2-3|TRBV6-4
CASSDNGQGTDTQYF
>TRBJ2-5|TRBV3-1/TRBV3-2
CASSHLRQGSETQYF
>TRBJ2-1|TRBV7-2
CASSLLGQAYNEQFF
>TRBJ1-1|TRBV6-5
CASSPVTYAEAFF
>TRBJ1-1|TRBV13
CASSPVWTGGNTEAFF
>TRBJ2-1|TRBV4-3
CASSQDFSGREQFF
>TRBJ1-2|TRBV4-3
CASSQGTQGTGYTF
>TRBJ2-1|TRBV12-5
CASGGTSGANEQFF
>TRBJ1-4|TRBV12-5
CASGRDSLNEKLFF
>TRBJ1-1|TRBV7-9
CASSLTRAEAFF
>TRBJ1-1|TRBV9
CASSGDRGTEAFF
>TRBJ1-3|TRBV5-1
CASSLDTTGSRNTIYF
>TRBJ1-2|TRBV11-2
CASSLVRTPYGYTF
>TRBJ1-6|TRBV19
CASSFFQGYSPLHF
>TRBJ1-4|TRBV5-1
CASSLGQQEKLFF
>TRBJ1-1|TRBV7-9
CASSLVTGANTEAFF
>TRBJ2-2|TRBV4-3
CASSQDRGRGNTGELFF
>TRBJ2-5|TRBV9
CASSVSGEGNQETQYF
>TRBJ1-5|TRBV12-5
CASGDTVDQPQHF
>TRBJ1-1|TRBV14
CASSPQMNTEAFF
>TRBJ1-1|TRBV5-5
CASSPPGGTEAFF